Sequencing of this T cell receptor beta chain was carried out in a study of T cells in tuberculosis. Only in-frame clones appear in the TCRdb table, and some are missing; sequencing was by immunoSEQ multiplex PCR. The sample holds more than 70,000 clones, roughly 91% seen once. Sorting used thawed, overnight-rested PBMC stained with anti-CD3, a viability dye and GMM-loaded CD1B tetramer. CD1B tetramers were loaded with Rhodococcus equi-derived C32 glucose monomycolate. PBMC for tetramer sorting were first depleted of CD14-expressing monocytes. The CDR3 spans 13 residues. Germline loops: CDR1 SGHRS, CDR2 YFSETQ. V was pared by 2 bases and J by 3 bases, with 7 bases between.

Specimen: CD1b-GMM tetramer-negative cells sorted from PBMCs. The J gene is TRBJ2-3, the V gene TRBV5-1; D perhaps matches TRBD2 (5 bases). The sequence was collected from an adult woman with latent tuberculosis. CDR3 region: CASSFRDTDTQYF. The CDR3 bases are TGCGCCAGCAGCTTCCGGGATACAGATACGCAGTATTTT.